This T cell receptor (beta chain) was profiled in a study of blood T cell repertoires in COVID-19. Turning to the study itself: COVID-19 samples from acute and convalescent phases originated in the United States, Italy and Spain. T cells, B-cell-depleted T cells, or PBMCs provided the cDNA or gDNA that served as material.

TCRdb's copy holds only in-frame clones and misses some; the assay was immunoSEQ multiplex PCR. The sample carries hundreds of thousands of clones, about 85% recorded once. This clone was seen once. CDR1 and CDR2 (germline): LNHDA, SQIVND (reference sequence). V lost 5 bases and J lost 6, with 14 bases in between. The CDR3 is 14 amino acids. Source material: peripheral blood. This sequence originates from a woman aged 50 to 60 with active or convalescent COVID-19. This sequence joins TRBV19 and TRBJ1-5; D possibly corresponds to TRBD1 (5 bases). The CDR3 DNA reads as TGTGCCAGTAGTGACCAGGGAGGGAGTCAGCCCCAGCATTTT. Amino acid sequence: CASSDQGGSQPQHF. Combining the CDR3 with reference TRBV19 and TRBJ1-5 gives the whole variable domain DGGITQSPKYLFRKEGQNVTLSCEQNLNHDAMYWYRQDPGQGLRLIYYSQIVNDFQKGDIAEGYSVSREKKESFPLTVTSAQKNPTAFYLCASSDQGGSQPQHFGDGTRLSIL.